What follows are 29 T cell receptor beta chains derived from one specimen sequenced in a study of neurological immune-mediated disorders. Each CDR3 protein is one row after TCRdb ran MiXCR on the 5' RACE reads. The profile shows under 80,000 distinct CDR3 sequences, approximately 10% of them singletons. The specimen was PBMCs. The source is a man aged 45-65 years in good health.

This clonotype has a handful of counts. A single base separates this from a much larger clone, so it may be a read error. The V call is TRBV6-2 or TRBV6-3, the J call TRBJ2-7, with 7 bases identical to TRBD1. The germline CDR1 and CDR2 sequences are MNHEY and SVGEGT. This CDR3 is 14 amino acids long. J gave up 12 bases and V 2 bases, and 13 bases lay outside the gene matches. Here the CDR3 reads CASSYRGQLTIRYF. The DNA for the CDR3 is TGTGCCAGCAGTTACAGGGGACAGCTCACAATTCGGTACTTC.

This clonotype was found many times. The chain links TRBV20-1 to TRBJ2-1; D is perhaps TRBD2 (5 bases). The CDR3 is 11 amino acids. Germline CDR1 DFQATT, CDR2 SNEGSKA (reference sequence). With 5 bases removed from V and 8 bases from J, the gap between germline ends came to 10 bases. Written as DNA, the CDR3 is TGCAGTGCTCCGGGATGGTATGAGCAGTTCTTC. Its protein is CSAPGWYEQFF.

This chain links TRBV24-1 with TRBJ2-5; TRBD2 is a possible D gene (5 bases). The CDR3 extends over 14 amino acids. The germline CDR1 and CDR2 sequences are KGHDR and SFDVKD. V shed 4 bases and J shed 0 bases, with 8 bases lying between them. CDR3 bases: TGTGCCACCAGTGACGGGATATACCAAGAGACCCAGTACTTC. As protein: CATSDGIYQETQYF.

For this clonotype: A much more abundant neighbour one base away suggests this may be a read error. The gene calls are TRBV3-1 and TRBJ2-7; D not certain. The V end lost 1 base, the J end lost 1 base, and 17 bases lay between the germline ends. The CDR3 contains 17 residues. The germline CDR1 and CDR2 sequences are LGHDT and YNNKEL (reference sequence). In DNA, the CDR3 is TGTGCCAGCAGCCAAGGCTACCAGGCCATGCGGTCCTACGAGCAGTACTTC. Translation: CASSQGYQAMRSYEQYF.

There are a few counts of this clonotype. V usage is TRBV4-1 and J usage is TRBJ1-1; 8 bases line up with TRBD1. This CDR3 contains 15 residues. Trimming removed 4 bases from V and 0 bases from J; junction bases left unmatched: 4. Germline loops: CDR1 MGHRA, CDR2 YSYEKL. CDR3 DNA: TGCGCCAGCAGCCCCACAGGGGGGATGAACACTGAAGCTTTCTTT. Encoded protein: CASSPTGGMNTEAFF.

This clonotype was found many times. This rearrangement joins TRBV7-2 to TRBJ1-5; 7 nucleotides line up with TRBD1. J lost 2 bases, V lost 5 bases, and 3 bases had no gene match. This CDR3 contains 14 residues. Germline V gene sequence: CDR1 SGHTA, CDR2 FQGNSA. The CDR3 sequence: CASSGGTGNQPQHF. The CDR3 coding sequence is TGTGCCAGCAGCGGTGGGACAGGCAATCAGCCCCAGCATTTT. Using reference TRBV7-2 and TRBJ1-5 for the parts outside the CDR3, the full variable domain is GAGVSQSPSNKVTEKGKDVELRCDPISGHTALYWYRQSLGQGLEFLIYFQGNSAPDKSGLPSDRFSAERTGGSVSTLTIQRTQQEDSAVYLCASSGGTGNQPQHFGDGTRLSIL.

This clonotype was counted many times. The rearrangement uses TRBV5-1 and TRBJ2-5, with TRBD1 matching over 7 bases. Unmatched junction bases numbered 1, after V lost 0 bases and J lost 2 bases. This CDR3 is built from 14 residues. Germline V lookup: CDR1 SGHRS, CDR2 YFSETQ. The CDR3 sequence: CASSLVQGQETQYF. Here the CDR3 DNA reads TGCGCCAGCAGCTTGGTACAGGGGCAAGAGACCCAGTACTTC.

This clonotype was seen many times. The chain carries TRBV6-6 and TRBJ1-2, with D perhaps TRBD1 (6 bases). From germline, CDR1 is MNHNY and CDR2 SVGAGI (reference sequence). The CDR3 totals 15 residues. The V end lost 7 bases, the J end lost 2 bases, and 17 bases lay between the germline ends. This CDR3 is CASTGQIATNYGYTF. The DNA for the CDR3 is TGTGCCAGCACAGGACAGATAGCTACAAACTATGGCTACACCTTC.

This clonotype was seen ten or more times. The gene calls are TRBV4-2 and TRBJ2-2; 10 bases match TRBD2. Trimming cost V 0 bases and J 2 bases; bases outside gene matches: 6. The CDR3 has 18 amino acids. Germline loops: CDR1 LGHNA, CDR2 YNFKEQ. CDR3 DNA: TGTGCCAGCAGCCAAGATCCTAGCGGGGGATTTAACACCGGGGAGCTGTTTTTT. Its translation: CASSQDPSGGFNTGELFF.

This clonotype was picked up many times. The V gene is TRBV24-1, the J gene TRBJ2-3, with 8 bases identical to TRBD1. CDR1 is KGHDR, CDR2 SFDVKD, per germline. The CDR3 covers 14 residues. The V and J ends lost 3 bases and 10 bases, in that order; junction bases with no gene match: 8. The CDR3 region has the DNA TGTGCCACCAGTGATCCGAGAGGACAGGGATCGCAGTATTTT. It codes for CATSDPRGQGSQYF.

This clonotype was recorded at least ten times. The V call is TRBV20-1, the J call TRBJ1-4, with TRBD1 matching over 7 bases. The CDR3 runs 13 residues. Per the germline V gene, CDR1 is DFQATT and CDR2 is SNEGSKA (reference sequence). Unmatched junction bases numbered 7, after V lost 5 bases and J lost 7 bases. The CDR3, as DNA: TGCAGTGCTCATAGGGGGCGAGGTGAAAAACTGTTTTTT. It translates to CSAHRGRGEKLFF.

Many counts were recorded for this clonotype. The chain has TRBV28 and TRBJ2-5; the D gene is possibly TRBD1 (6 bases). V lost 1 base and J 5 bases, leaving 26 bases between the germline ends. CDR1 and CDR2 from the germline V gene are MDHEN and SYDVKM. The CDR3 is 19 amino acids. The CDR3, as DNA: TGTGCCAGCAGTTTATTTGGGCGGATGGGGGCAGGGGTGTATGAGACCCAGTACTTC. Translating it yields CASSLFGRMGAGVYETQYF. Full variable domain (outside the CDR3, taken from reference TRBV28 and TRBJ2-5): DVKVTQSSRYLVKRTGEKVFLECVQDMDHENMFWYRQDPGLGLRLIYFSYDVKMKEKGDIPEGYSVSREKKERFSLILESASTNQTSMYLCASSLFGRMGAGVYETQYFGPGTRLLVL.

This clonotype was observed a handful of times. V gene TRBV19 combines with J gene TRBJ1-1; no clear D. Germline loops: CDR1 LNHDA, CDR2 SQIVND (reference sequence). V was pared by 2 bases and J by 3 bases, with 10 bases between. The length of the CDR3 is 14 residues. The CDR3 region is CASSIPDGYTEAFF. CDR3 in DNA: TGTGCCAGTAGTATACCGGACGGCTACACTGAAGCTTTCTTT. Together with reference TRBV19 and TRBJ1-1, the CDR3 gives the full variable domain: DGGITQSPKYLFRKEGQNVTLSCEQNLNHDAMYWYRQDPGQGLRLIYYSQIVNDFQKGDIAEGYSVSREKKESFPLTVTSAQKNPTAFYLCASSIPDGYTEAFFGQGTRLTVV.

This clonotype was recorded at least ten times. The CDR3 is CASSLGFGATGQNTGELFF. DNA for the CDR3: TGCGCCAGCAGCTTGGGGTTTGGTGCGACAGGACAGAACACCGGGGAGCTGTTTTTT. The chain employs TRBV5-1 and TRBJ2-2, with D tentatively TRBD1 (6 bases). This CDR3 has 19 residues. The V end lost 0 bases, the J end lost 1 base, and 19 bases lay between the germline ends. Germline V gene data show CDR1 as SGHRS and CDR2 as YFSETQ.

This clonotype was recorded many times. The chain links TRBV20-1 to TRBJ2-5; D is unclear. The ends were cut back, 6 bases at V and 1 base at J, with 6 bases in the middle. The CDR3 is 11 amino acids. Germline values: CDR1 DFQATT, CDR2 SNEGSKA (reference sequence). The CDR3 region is CSARTQETQYF. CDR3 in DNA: TGCAGTGCAAGGACCCAAGAGACCCAGTACTTC.

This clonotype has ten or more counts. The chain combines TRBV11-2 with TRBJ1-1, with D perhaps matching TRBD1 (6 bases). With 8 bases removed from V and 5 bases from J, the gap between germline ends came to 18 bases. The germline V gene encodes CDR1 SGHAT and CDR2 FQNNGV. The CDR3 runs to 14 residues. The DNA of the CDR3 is TGTGCCAGCCGAGATATAGGGGGTGGTACTGAAGCTTTCTTT. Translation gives CASRDIGGGTEAFF.

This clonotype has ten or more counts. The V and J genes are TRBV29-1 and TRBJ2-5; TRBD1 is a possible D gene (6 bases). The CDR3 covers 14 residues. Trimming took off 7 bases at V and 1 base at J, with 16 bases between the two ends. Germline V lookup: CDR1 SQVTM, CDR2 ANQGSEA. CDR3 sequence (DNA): TGCAGCGCCTTGGTGGGGACATTCCAAGAGACCCAGTACTTC. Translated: CSALVGTFQETQYF.

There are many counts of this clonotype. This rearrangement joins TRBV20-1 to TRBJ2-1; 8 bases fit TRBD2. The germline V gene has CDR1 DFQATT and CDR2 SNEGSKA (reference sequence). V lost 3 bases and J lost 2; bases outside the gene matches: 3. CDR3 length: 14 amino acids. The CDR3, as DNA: TGCAGTGCTAGGGAACTAGCGGCCTACAATGAGCAGTTCTTC. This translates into CSARELAAYNEQFF.

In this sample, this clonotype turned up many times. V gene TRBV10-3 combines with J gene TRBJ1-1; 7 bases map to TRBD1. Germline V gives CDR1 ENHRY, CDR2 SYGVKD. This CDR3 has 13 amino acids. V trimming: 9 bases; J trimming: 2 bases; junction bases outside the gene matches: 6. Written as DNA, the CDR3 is TGTGCCATTTCCGGGACAGCTAACACTGAAGCTTTCTTT. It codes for CAISGTANTEAFF.

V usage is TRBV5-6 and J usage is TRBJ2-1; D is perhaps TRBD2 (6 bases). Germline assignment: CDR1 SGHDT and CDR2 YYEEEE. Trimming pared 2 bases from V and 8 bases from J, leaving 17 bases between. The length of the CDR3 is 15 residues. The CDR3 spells CASSFGGSSSYEQFF. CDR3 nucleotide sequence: TGTGCCAGCAGCTTCGGGGGAAGCTCCTCCTATGAGCAGTTCTTC.

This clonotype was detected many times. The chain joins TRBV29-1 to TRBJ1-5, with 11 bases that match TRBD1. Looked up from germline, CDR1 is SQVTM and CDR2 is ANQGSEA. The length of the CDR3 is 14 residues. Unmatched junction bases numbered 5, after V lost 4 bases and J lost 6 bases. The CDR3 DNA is TGCAGCGTTGGGACAGGGGGCTTTGGTCAGCCCCAGCATTTT. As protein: CSVGTGGFGQPQHF.

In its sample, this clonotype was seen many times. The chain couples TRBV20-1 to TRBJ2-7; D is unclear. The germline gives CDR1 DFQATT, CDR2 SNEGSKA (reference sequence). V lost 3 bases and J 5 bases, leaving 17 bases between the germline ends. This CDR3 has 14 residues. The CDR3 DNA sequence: TGCAGTGCTAGGATTTCCCCCCGGACCCACGAGCAGTACTTC. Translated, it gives CSARISPRTHEQYF.

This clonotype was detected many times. The CDR3 coding sequence is TGCGCCAGCAGCGAGGGACAGGGAAATTCACCCCTCCACTTT. It specifies CASSEGQGNSPLHF. The rearrangement links TRBV5-1 to TRBJ1-6; 9 bases match TRBD1. The CDR3 is 14 residues long. Germline CDR1 is SGHRS and CDR2 is YFSETQ. The V gene end was trimmed by 4 bases and the J gene end by 7 bases; junction bases not matched to a gene: 3.

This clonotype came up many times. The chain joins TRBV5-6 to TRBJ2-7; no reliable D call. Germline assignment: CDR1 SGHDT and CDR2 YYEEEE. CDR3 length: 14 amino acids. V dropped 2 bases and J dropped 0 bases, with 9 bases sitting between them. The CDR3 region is CASSFESGSYEQYF. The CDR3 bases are TGTGCCAGCAGCTTCGAATCCGGCTCCTACGAGCAGTACTTC.

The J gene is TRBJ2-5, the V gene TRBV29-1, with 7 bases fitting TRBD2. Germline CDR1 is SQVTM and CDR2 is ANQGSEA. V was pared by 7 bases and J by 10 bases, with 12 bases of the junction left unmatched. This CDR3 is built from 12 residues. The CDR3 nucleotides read TGCAGCGGTGGGACTACCGAGAGGGGCCAGTACTTC. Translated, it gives CSGGTTERGQYF.

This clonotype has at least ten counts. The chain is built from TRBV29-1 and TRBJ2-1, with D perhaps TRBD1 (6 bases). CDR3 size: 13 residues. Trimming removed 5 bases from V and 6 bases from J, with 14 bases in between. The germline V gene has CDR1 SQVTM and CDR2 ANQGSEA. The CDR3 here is CSVLKQGTNEQFF. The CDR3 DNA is TGCAGCGTTCTGAAACAGGGTACCAATGAGCAGTTCTTC.

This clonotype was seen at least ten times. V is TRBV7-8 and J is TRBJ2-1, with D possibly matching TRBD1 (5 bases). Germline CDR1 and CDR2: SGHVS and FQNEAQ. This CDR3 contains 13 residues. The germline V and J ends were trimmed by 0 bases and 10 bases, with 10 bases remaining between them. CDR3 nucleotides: TGTGCCAGCAGCTTAGCAGGGTCAGGGGAGCAGTTCTTC. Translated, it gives CASSLAGSGEQFF.

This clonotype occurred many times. The CDR3 is CASSLEGTSPYNEQFF. For the CDR3, the DNA is TGCGCCAGCAGCTTGGAAGGGACAAGCCCCTACAATGAGCAGTTCTTC. V is TRBV5-1 and J is TRBJ2-1; the D gene is possibly TRBD1 (6 bases). Trimming removed 0 bases at V and 2 bases at J, with 12 bases between. CDR1 and CDR2 from the germline V gene are SGHRS and YFSETQ. The CDR3 totals 16 residues.

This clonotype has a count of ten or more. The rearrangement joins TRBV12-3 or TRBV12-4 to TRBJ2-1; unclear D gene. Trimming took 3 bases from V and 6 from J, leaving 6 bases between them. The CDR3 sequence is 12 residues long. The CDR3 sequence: CASSLWGNEQFF. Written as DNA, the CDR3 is TGTGCCAGCAGTTTGTGGGGCAATGAGCAGTTCTTC.